These 18 T cell receptor beta chains were all obtained from the same sample, sequenced in a study of regulatory T cells in long-lasting Graves disease. Arm-PCR with iRepertoire HTBI primers amplified the CDR3 regions for these TCR beta libraries. TCRdb analysed the multiplex PCR reads with MiXCR anew, one entry per CDR3 protein. This sample has a few hundred thousand distinct CDR3 sequences, with 20% to 25% found just once. The sample's time point: persistent/refractory GD, antithyroid drugs over 5 years with positive TRAb. Making the TCR library involved RNA that had been extracted from PBMCs. This sample comprised peripheral blood mononuclear cells (PBMCs), obtained when the disease was refractory, from a patient treated with antithyroid drugs. The receptor source for this set is a female donor with Graves disease.

This clonotype was seen ten or more times. The rearrangement links TRBV12-5 to TRBJ1-2; 10 nucleotides agree with TRBD1. V dropped 0 bases and J dropped 4; count of bases not matched to a gene: 23. Per the germline V gene, CDR1 is LGHNT and CDR2 is FRNRAP. This CDR3 is 22 amino acids long. The CDR3, as DNA: TGTGCTAGTGGTTTGGTCAATTATAATCCGACCGGGACAGGGGAGGTTGGCTATGGCTACACCTTC. Translating gives CASGLVNYNPTGTGEVGYGYTF.

This clonotype was detected many times. This chain uses TRBV24-1 with TRBJ2-5; 8 bases line up with TRBD2. V was clipped by 0 bases and J by 1 base; unmatched bases: 6. The CDR3 consists of 17 residues. CDR1 and CDR2 from the germline V gene are KGHDR and SFDVKD. CDR3 protein: CATSDLQTSGSQETQYF. As DNA, the CDR3 is TGTGCCACCAGTGATTTGCAAACTAGCGGCAGCCAAGAGACCCAGTACTTC.

The CDR3 spells CATSRIDGRYEQYF. The CDR3 nucleotides are TGTGCCACCAGCAGAATAGATGGGAGGTACGAGCAGTACTTC. V usage is TRBV15 and J usage is TRBJ2-7, with D possibly being TRBD2 (6 bases). The CDR3 sequence is 14 residues long. Between the trimmed V and J ends, which lost 2 bases and 4 bases, there was a span of 12 bases. CDR1 is LNHNV and CDR2 is YYDKDF in the germline V gene (reference sequence).

The table lists this clonotype with many counts. The chain recombines TRBV28 with TRBJ1-1; D is ambiguous. This CDR3 spans 13 amino acids. V was cut by 6 bases and J by 0 bases, with 8 bases left in between. The germline V gene encodes CDR1 MDHEN and CDR2 SYDVKM. In nucleotides, the CDR3 is TGTGCCAGCAGCCCTTGGGTGAACACTGAAGCTTTCTTT. Protein sequence: CASSPWVNTEAFF.

A few counts support this clonotype. As DNA, the CDR3 is TGCGCCAGCAGCTTGGCGCTAGCGGGCGAGACCCAGTACTTC. It specifies CASSLALAGETQYF. V gene TRBV5-1 combines with J gene TRBJ2-5; 8 bases are a match to TRBD2. The CDR3 length is 14 residues. With V trimmed by 0 bases and J by 5 bases, 3 bases remained unmatched. Germline assignment: CDR1 SGHRS and CDR2 YFSETQ.

Turning to this clonotype: One end of the junction varies from germline; a read error may be responsible. This chain uses TRBV19 with TRBJ1-6; 7 bases align to TRBD1. This CDR3 contains 13 residues. The germline V gene encodes CDR1 LNHDA and CDR2 SQIVND (reference sequence). The CDR3 is CATKTGIDSPLHF. The CDR3 bases are TGTGCCACAAAGACAGGGATCGATTCACCTCTCCACTTT.

This clonotype was found a few times. The rearrangement joins TRBV28 to TRBJ2-4; no definite D call. Germline lookup yields CDR1 MDHEN and CDR2 SYDVKM. V was cut by 4 bases and J by 1 base, with 11 bases left in between. CDR3 length equals 15 residues. The CDR3 spells CASSYLETAKNIQYF. In nucleotides, the CDR3 is TGTGCCAGCAGTTACTTGGAGACGGCCAAAAACATTCAGTACTTC.

This clonotype was counted many times. The rearrangement uses TRBV18 and TRBJ2-5; possible D gene TRBD1, 6 bases. Germline CDR1 and CDR2: KGHSH and LQKENI. Deletions cut 5 bases from V and 6 bases from J, with 10 bases between. The CDR3 totals 12 residues. The CDR3 region is CASSRTEQTQYF. DNA for the CDR3: TGTGCCAGCTCAAGGACAGAACAGACCCAGTACTTC. The full variable domain, in which reference TRBV18 and TRBJ2-5 provide the parts outside the CDR3, is NAGVMQNPRHLVRRRGQEARLRCSPMKGHSHVYWYRQLPEEGLKFMVYLQKENIIDESGMPKERFSAEFPKEGPSILRIQQVVRGDSAAYFCASSRTEQTQYFGPGTRLLVL.

This clonotype was counted at least ten times. The rearrangement joins TRBV24-1 to TRBJ2-7, with 7 bases identical to TRBD2. The trim removed 3 bases at V and 0 bases at J, leaving 7 bases unmatched. CDR1 and CDR2 (germline): KGHDR, SFDVKD. The CDR3 is made up of 16 amino acids. Written as DNA, the CDR3 is TGTGCCACCAGTGATACTAGCGCGAGGAGCTCCTACGAGCAGTACTTC. It yields the protein CATSDTSARSSYEQYF.

The chain links TRBV28 to TRBJ2-3; 10 positions agree with TRBD1. With V trimmed by 4 bases and J by 2 bases, 6 bases remained unmatched. The germline CDR1 and CDR2 sequences are MDHEN and SYDVKM. The CDR3 runs 16 residues. The CDR3 protein is CASSSGQGIFTDTQYF. The CDR3 DNA is TGTGCCAGCAGTTCGGGACAGGGGATATTCACAGATACGCAGTATTTT.

This clonotype was picked up a small number of times. The chain links TRBV11-1 to TRBJ1-3; D not certain. This CDR3 has 14 amino acids. Between the trimmed V and J ends, which lost 5 bases and 5 bases, there was a span of 13 bases. Germline values: CDR1 SGHAT, CDR2 FQDESV (reference sequence). CDR3 bases: TGTGCCAGCAGCCCCCGGGCACGAAGAAACACCATATATTTT. This sequence encodes CASSPRARRNTIYF.

This clonotype has at least ten counts. CDR3 in DNA: TGTGCCAGCAGCCAGAGGACAGGGGCGCGAGAGACCCAGTACTTC. Translated, it gives CASSQRTGARETQYF. The chain uses TRBV28 and TRBJ2-5, with TRBD1 matching 9 bases. The CDR3 spans 15 residues. Losses at the gene ends were 6 bases for V and 4 bases for J; bases not matched to a gene: 9. Germline V gene lookup returns CDR1 MDHEN and CDR2 SYDVKM.

This clonotype was seen ten or more times. The junction differs from germline at one of its ends, possibly a read error. The rearrangement joins TRBV9 to TRBJ2-7, with D perhaps matching TRBD2 (6 bases). The CDR3 length is 14 residues. Germline V gene lookup returns CDR1 SGDLS and CDR2 YYNGEE. Here the CDR3 reads CASSEGGEGYEQYF. DNA for the CDR3: TGCGCCAGCAGTGAAGGAGGGGAAGGCTACGAGCAGTACTTC.

This clonotype was picked up many times. CDR3 residues: CASSFIGTGLNEKLFF. The CDR3 coding sequence is TGTGCCAGCAGTTTTATTGGGACAGGGCTGAATGAAAAACTGTTTTTT. The chain combines TRBV12-3 or TRBV12-4 with TRBJ1-4; 9 nucleotides agree with TRBD1. V lost 3 bases and J lost 5; bases outside the gene matches: 7. The CDR3 covers 16 residues.

This clonotype came up many times. The J gene is TRBJ2-5, the V gene TRBV28; a weak D match, TRBD1 (6 bases). This CDR3 has 18 amino acids. V was clipped by 2 bases and J by 3 bases, with 22 bases between them. Per germline, CDR1 MDHEN and CDR2 SYDVKM. CDR3 DNA sequence: TGTGCCAGCAGTTTAATTGGGACAAGAAGGGAGCTAAAAGAGACCCAGTACTTC. It is translated as CASSLIGTRRELKETQYF. The full variable domain, completed using reference TRBV28 and TRBJ2-5, is DVKVTQSSRYLVKRTGEKVFLECVQDMDHENMFWYRQDPGLGLRLIYFSYDVKMKEKGDIPEGYSVSREKKERFSLILESASTNQTSMYLCASSLIGTRRELKETQYFGPGTRLLVL.

This clonotype was recorded at least ten times. The rearrangement joins TRBV24-1 to TRBJ2-5; 14 nucleotides agree with TRBD2. V was clipped by 3 bases and J by 3 bases; unmatched bases: 2. CDR1 is KGHDR and CDR2 is SFDVKD in the germline V gene. The CDR3 consists of 16 residues. CDR3 sequence (DNA): TGTGCCACCAGTGATGTGGGACTAGCGGGAGAAGAGACCCAGTACTTC. Protein product: CATSDVGLAGEETQYF.

This clonotype was seen many times. V usage is TRBV11-3 and J usage is TRBJ1-1; TRBD1 might be the D (6 bases). Per germline, CDR1 SGHNT and CDR2 YENEEA. The CDR3 spans 14 residues. Trimming pared 5 bases from V and 1 base from J, leaving 11 bases between. CDR3 DNA: TGTGCCAGCAGCCCCAGACAGGCGAACACTGAAGCTTTCTTT. Translation gives CASSPRQANTEAFF.

Only a few counts were recorded for this clonotype. The chain links TRBV5-1 to TRBJ2-7; TRBD1 matches at 10 bases. Per germline, CDR1 SGHRS and CDR2 YFSETQ. The V gene end was trimmed by 4 bases and the J gene end by 4 bases; junction bases not matched to a gene: 8. The CDR3 has 15 residues. In nucleotides, the CDR3 is TGCGCCAGCAGCATTGACAGGGGGCTCGGGTACGAGCAGTACTTC. Amino acid sequence: CASSIDRGLGYEQYF. The variable domain in full, completed from reference TRBV5-1 and TRBJ2-7, reads KAGVTQTPRYLIKTRGQQVTLSCSPISGHRSVSWYQQTPGQGLQFLFEYFSETQRNKGNFPGRFSGRQFSNSRSEMNVSTLELGDSALYLCASSIDRGLGYEQYFGPGTRLTVT.